Each of the 3 T cell receptor beta chains below was sequenced from the same sample in a study of OX40 agonist ivuxolimab in advanced cancers. The protocol was immunoSEQ multiplex PCR, while the TCRdb copy is restricted to in-frame clones and leaves out a portion. Counted here are 95,000 to 100,000 clones, about four fifths occurring once; the ten biggest clones make up almost 1.5%. The sequencing here drew on CD4+ or CD8+ T cells sorted from blood, taken in a trial of the OX40 agonist ivuxolimab. The origin of the receptors is an adult with an advanced solid tumor such as melanoma, head and neck, liver or kidney cancer.

This chain joins TRBV11-2 and TRBJ2-1, with TRBD1 identical over 8 bases. V lost 4 bases and J lost 9; bases outside the gene matches: 8. The CDR3 has 14 residues. CDR1 and CDR2 from the germline V gene are SGHAT and FQNNGV. CDR3 protein: CASSSQGARGEQFF. CDR3 in DNA: TGTGCCAGCAGCTCGCAGGGGGCGCGAGGTGAGCAGTTCTTC.

The V gene is TRBV11-2, the J gene TRBJ1-3, with D possibly TRBD1 on 6 matching bases. In germline, CDR1 is SGHAT, CDR2 FQNNGV. Trimming took off 3 bases at V and 1 base at J, with 13 bases between the two ends. The CDR3 loop spans 16 amino acids. The CDR3: CASSFSLTGSGNTIYF. CDR3 in DNA: TGTGCCAGCAGCTTCTCTCTTACAGGGTCTGGAAACACCATATATTTT.

The V call is TRBV7-7, the J call TRBJ1-3; TRBD1 matches at 7 bases. Germline-derived CDR1 and CDR2 are SSHAT and FNYEAQ (reference sequence). The CDR3 has 15 residues. V lost 5 bases, J lost 0 bases, and 4 bases stayed unmatched. The CDR3: CASSEGTDSGNTIYF. CDR3 sequence (DNA): TGTGCCAGCAGCGAGGGGACAGACTCTGGAAACACCATATATTTT.